One sample yielded the 7 T cell receptor beta chains listed below, sequenced in a study of regulatory T cells in long-lasting Graves disease. Time point defined: newly diagnosed GD, antithyroid drugs for less than 3 months. PBMC-extracted RNA yielded the TCR library. Library construction for TCR beta used iRepertoire HTBI primers and Arm-PCR of CDR3 regions. TCRdb recomputed calls from the multiplex PCR reads with MiXCR, one row per CDR3 protein. The profile covers around 230,000 distinct CDR3 sequences, with around 17% appearing a single time and approximately 20% taken by the ten largest. Sample: peripheral blood mononuclear cells (PBMCs), taken at new diagnosis, from a patient treated with antithyroid drugs. The source is a female donor with Graves disease.

This clonotype was seen many times. The chain carries TRBV18 and TRBJ2-7; a weak D match, TRBD1 (6 bases). CDR1 is KGHSH, CDR2 LQKENI, per germline. Trimming took off 3 bases at V and 3 bases at J, with 9 bases between the two ends. The CDR3 contains 13 residues. The CDR3 protein is CASSPRGNYEQYF. Written as DNA, the CDR3 is TGTGCCAGCTCACCGAGGGGGAACTACGAGCAGTACTTC. Supplemented by reference TRBV18 and TRBJ2-7, the full variable domain reads NAGVMQNPRHLVRRRGQEARLRCSPMKGHSHVYWYRQLPEEGLKFMVYLQKENIIDESGMPKERFSAEFPKEGPSILRIQQVVRGDSAAYFCASSPRGNYEQYFGPGTRLTVT.

In its sample, this clonotype was seen a few times. The rearrangement links TRBV6-2 or TRBV6-3 to TRBJ2-7, with 16 bases that match TRBD2. Germline V gene sequence: CDR1 MNHEY, CDR2 SVGEGT. With 8 bases clipped from V and 5 bases from J, the junction kept 6 bases outside the gene matches. The CDR3 totals 15 residues. The CDR3 sequence is CASGGTSGRGDEQYF. CDR3 coding DNA: TGTGCCAGCGGGGGGACTAGCGGGAGGGGGGACGAGCAGTACTTC.

This clonotype was counted ten times or more. The chain combines TRBV12-3 or TRBV12-4 with TRBJ2-5, with no clear D. The ends were cut back, 6 bases at V and 0 bases at J, with 14 bases in the middle. This CDR3 is built from 15 residues. The CDR3, as DNA: TGTGCCAGCAGCAATGACCGAGCCTACCAAGAGACCCAGTACTTC. Protein: CASSNDRAYQETQYF.

The V call is TRBV5-1, the J call TRBJ2-1; a possible D gene is TRBD2 (6 bases). Between the trimmed V and J ends, which lost 0 bases and 3 bases, there was a span of 10 bases. The CDR3 has 15 residues. Germline assignment: CDR1 SGHRS and CDR2 YFSETQ. The CDR3 reads CASSLGGGDYNEQFF. CDR3 nucleotides: TGCGCCAGCAGCTTGGGGGGAGGCGACTACAATGAGCAGTTCTTC.

This clonotype was counted ten times or more. CDR3 bases: TGTGCCAGCAGCTTCCCCCTCGTCGGGGGGGGCGAGCAGTACTTC. Residues: CASSFPLVGGGEQYF. J is TRBJ2-7 and V is TRBV11-2; 8 nucleotides align to TRBD2. The CDR3 length is 15 residues. The V gene's germline CDR1 is SGHAT and CDR2 FQNNGV. V was clipped by 3 bases and J by 6 bases; unmatched bases: 10.

This clonotype was recorded many times. The chain recombines TRBV7-9 with TRBJ2-2, with D tentatively TRBD2 (5 bases). Germline CDR1 is SEHNR and CDR2 is FQNEAQ (reference sequence). V lost 5 bases to trimming and J lost 6 bases, with 13 bases between them. CDR3 length equals 14 residues. The chain's CDR3 is CASSRRGKPGELFF. The CDR3 DNA reads as TGTGCCAGCAGCCGACGGGGAAAACCCGGGGAGCTGTTTTTT.

This chain links TRBV7-8 with TRBJ2-7; 15 nucleotides agree with TRBD2. CDR1 is SGHVS and CDR2 is FQNEAQ in the germline V gene. The CDR3 contains 18 residues. With V trimmed by 8 bases and J by 0 bases, 11 bases remained unmatched. CDR3 residues: CASRPPRTSGRVSYEQYF. The CDR3 DNA sequence: TGTGCCAGCCGGCCACCAAGGACTAGCGGGAGGGTCTCCTACGAGCAGTACTTC.